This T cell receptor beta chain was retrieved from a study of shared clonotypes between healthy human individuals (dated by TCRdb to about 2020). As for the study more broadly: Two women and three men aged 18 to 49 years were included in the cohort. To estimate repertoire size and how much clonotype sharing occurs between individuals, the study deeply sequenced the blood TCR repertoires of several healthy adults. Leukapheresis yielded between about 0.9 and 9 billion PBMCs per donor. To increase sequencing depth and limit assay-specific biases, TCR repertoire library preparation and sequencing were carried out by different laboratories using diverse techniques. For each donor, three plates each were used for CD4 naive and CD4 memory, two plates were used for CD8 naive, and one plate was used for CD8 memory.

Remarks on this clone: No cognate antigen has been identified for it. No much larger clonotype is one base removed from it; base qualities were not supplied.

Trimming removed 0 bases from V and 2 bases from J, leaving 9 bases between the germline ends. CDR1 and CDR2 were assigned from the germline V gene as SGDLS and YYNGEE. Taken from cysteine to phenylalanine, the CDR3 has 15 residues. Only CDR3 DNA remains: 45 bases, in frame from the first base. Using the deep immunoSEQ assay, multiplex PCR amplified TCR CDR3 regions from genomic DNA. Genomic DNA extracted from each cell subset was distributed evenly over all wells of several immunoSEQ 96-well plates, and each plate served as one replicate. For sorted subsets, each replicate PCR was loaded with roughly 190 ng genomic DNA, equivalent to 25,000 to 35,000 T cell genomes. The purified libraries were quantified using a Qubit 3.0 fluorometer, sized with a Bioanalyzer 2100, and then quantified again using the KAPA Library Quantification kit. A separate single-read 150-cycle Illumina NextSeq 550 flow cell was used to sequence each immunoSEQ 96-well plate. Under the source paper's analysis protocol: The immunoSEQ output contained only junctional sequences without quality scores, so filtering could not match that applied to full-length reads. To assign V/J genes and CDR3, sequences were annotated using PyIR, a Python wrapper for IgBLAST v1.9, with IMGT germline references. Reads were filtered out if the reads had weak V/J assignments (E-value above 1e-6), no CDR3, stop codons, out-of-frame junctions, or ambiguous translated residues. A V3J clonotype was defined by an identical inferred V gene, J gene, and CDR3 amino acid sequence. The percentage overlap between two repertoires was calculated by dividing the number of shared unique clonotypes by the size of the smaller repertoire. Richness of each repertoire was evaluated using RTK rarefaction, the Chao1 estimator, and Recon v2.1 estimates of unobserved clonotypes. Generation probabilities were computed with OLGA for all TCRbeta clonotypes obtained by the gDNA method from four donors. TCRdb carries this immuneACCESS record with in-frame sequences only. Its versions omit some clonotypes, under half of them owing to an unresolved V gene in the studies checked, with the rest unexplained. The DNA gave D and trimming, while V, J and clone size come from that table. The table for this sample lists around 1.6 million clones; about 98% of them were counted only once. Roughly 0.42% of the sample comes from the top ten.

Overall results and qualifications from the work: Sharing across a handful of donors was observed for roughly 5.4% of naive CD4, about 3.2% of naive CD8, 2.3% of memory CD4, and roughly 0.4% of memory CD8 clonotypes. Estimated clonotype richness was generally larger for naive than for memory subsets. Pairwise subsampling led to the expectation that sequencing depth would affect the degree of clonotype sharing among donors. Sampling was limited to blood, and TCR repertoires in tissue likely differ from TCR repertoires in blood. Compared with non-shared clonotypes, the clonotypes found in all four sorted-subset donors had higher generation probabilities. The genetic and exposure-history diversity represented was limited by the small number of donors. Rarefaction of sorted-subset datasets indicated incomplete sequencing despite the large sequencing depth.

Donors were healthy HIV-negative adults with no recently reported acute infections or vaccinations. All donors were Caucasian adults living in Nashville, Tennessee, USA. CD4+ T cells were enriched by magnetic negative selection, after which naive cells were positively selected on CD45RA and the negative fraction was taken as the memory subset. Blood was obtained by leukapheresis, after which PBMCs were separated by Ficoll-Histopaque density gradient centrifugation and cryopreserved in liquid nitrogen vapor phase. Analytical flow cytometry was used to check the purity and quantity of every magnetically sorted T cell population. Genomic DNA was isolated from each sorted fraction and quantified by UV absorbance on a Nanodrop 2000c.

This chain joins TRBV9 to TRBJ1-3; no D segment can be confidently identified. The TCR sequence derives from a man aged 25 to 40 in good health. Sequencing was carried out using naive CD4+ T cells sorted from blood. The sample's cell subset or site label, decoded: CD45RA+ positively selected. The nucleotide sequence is TGTGCCAGCAGCGTAGCTGAATGGGCTGGAAACACCATATATTTT. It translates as CASSVAEWAGNTIYF.